These 20 T cell receptor beta chains originate from one sample sequenced in a study of CD8 T cells in Susac syndrome. RNA in amounts of roughly 0.5 to 1 ug was reverse transcribed with random hexamers. MiXCR was run by TCRdb on the immunoSEQ multiplex PCR reads, yielding one entry per CDR3 protein. The table shows 100,000 to 150,000 distinct CDR3 sequences, with over 80% occurring only once. Sequencing used CD8+ T cells from PBMCs. These receptors originate from a human donor with multiple sclerosis.

The rearrangement links TRBV7-9 to TRBJ1-2, with D possibly being TRBD1 (6 bases). The CDR3 has 15 residues. V gave up 5 bases and J gave up 4 bases, with 17 bases separating them. Germline CDR1 SEHNR, CDR2 FQNEAQ (reference sequence). The CDR3 nucleotides are TGTGCCAGCAGCACCGGCGGGGGGGCCGTCTATGGCTACACCTTC. Translating it yields CASSTGGGAVYGYTF.

V usage is TRBV2 and J usage is TRBJ1-5; unclear D gene. This CDR3 comprises 13 residues. The V end was cut by 2 bases, the J end by 4 bases, with 6 bases between. CDR1 is SNHLY and CDR2 is FYNNEI in the germline V gene. The CDR3 is CASSEPGNQPQHF. Written as DNA, the CDR3 is TGTGCCAGCAGTGAACCGGGGAATCAGCCCCAGCATTTT.

V usage is TRBV10-3 and J usage is TRBJ1-3; the D is unclear. V lost 5 bases and J lost 3, with 14 bases in between. The germline V gene encodes CDR1 ENHRY and CDR2 SYGVKD. This CDR3 comprises 15 residues. The DNA for the CDR3 is TGTGCCATCAGTCCGGCCGGGGTTCGTGGAAACACCATATATTTT. This codes for CAISPAGVRGNTIYF.

This rearrangement joins TRBV5-6 to TRBJ2-7; 7 nucleotides agree with TRBD1. After removal of 4 bases from V and 3 bases from J, the junction contained 4 bases not matched to a gene. The CDR3 spans 13 residues. CDR1 is SGHDT, CDR2 YYEEEE, per germline. CDR3 sequence reads: CASSPGGNYEQYV. The CDR3 coding sequence is TGTGCCAGCAGCCCAGGGGGAAACTACGAGCAGTACGTC.

The chain employs TRBV11-2 and TRBJ1-4; D gene unclear. In germline, CDR1 is SGHAT, CDR2 FQNNGV. The CDR3 is made up of 14 amino acids. With 4 bases removed from V and 0 bases from J, the gap between germline ends came to 6 bases. The CDR3 sequence is CASSYGTTNEKLFF. CDR3 DNA sequence: TGTGCCAGCAGCTACGGAACAACTAATGAAAAACTGTTTTTT.

V gene TRBV25-1 combines with J gene TRBJ2-1; the match to TRBD1 covers 7 bases. Germline assignment: CDR1 MGHDK and CDR2 SYGVNS. V lost 1 base to trimming and J lost 5 bases; unmatched junction nucleotides: 5. The CDR3 is made up of 15 amino acids. The CDR3 is CASSESRDRHNEQFF. CDR3 DNA sequence: TGTGCCAGCAGTGAATCCCGGGACAGACACAATGAGCAGTTCTTC.

This CDR3 reads CASTKRVGSHPSYEAFF. The CDR3 DNA is TGCGCCAGCACCAAAAGAGTAGGCTCTCATCCATCTTATGAAGCTTTCTTT. The chain couples TRBV4-3 to TRBJ1-1, with D unresolved. The CDR3 consists of 17 residues. Germline assignment: CDR1 LGHNA and CDR2 YSLEER. V dropped 7 bases and J dropped 7 bases, with 28 bases sitting between them.

The chain couples TRBV29-1 to TRBJ2-7, with TRBD2 identical over 11 bases. CDR1 is SQVTM, CDR2 ANQGSEA, per germline. V was pared by 3 bases and J by 7 bases, with 14 bases of the junction left unmatched. This CDR3 spans 16 amino acids. The CDR3 sequence: CSVEGGETSGELEQYF. DNA of the CDR3: TGCAGCGTTGAGGGGGGAGAGACTAGCGGGGAGTTGGAGCAGTACTTC.

The rearrangement uses TRBV27 and TRBJ2-1, with 12 bases that match TRBD1. J gave up 2 bases and V 8 bases, and 1 base lay outside the gene matches. This CDR3 has 14 residues. Germline V lookup: CDR1 MNHEY, CDR2 SMNVEV (reference sequence). The CDR3 reads CASGDRGPYNEQFF. The CDR3 DNA reads as TGTGCCAGCGGGGACAGGGGGCCCTACAATGAGCAGTTCTTC.

The chain couples TRBV6-1 to TRBJ2-2; D is ambiguous. The CDR3 sequence is 14 residues long. V lost 5 bases to trimming and J lost 2 bases, with 9 bases between them. Per germline, CDR1 MNHNS and CDR2 SASEGT. Here the CDR3 DNA reads TGTGCCAGCAGTTCTATCCGTAACACCGGGGAGCTGTTTTTT. Its translation: CASSSIRNTGELFF.

This chain joins TRBV28 and TRBJ2-7; D may be TRBD1 (5 bases). This CDR3 is 15 amino acids long. Germline V gene lookup returns CDR1 MDHEN and CDR2 SYDVKM. Between the trimmed V and J ends, which lost 2 bases and 2 bases, there was a span of 13 bases. The CDR3, as DNA: TGTGCCAGCAGTTTAGGGTGGGGCCCCCCCTACGAGCAGTACTTC. This codes for CASSLGWGPPYEQYF.

CDR3 residues: CAWSVSSTDTQYF. Here the CDR3 DNA reads TGTGCCTGGAGTGTCAGTAGCACAGATACGCAGTATTTT. V usage is TRBV30 and J usage is TRBJ2-3; no definite D call. Germline V CDR1 and CDR2: GTSNPN, SVGIG (reference sequence). Trimming pared 0 bases from V and 0 bases from J, leaving 4 bases between. This CDR3 comprises 13 residues.

V gene TRBV2 combines with J gene TRBJ2-6; D is perhaps TRBD2 (5 bases). V lost 2 bases, J lost 2 bases, and 7 bases lay in between. CDR1 and CDR2 (germline): SNHLY, FYNNEI. The CDR3 has 15 residues. The CDR3 here is CASSEIGAGANVLTF. The CDR3 DNA reads TGTGCCAGCAGTGAAATCGGGGCTGGGGCCAACGTCCTGACTTTC.

This clonotype was found a few times. The rearrangement joins TRBV6-5 to TRBJ2-7; D is uncertain. The V gene's germline CDR1 is MNHEY and CDR2 SVGAGI. Trimming removed 10 bases at V and 4 bases at J, with 14 bases between. The CDR3 is 12 amino acids. The CDR3 sequence: CATQFDNYEQYV. CDR3 in DNA: TGTGCCACGCAATTCGACAATTACGAGCAGTACGTC.

V usage is TRBV30 and J usage is TRBJ1-2; 7 bases map to TRBD1. Losses at the gene ends were 3 bases for V and 6 bases for J; bases not matched to a gene: 7. The CDR3 loop spans 13 amino acids. The germline V gene encodes CDR1 GTSNPN and CDR2 SVGIG (reference sequence). The CDR3: CAWRLQGFHGYTF. DNA of the CDR3: TGTGCCTGGAGGTTACAGGGGTTCCATGGCTACACCTTC.

The rearrangement uses TRBV6-5 and TRBJ2-2; 7 bases line up with TRBD1. The germline V gene has CDR1 MNHEY and CDR2 SVGAGI. Trimming at V came to 0 bases and at J to 5 bases, leaving 9 bases not matched to a gene. The CDR3 extends over 17 amino acids. In nucleotides, the CDR3 is TGTGCCAGCAGTTACTCTGGGCGACAGGGTCGAACCGGGGAGCTGTTTTTT. This gives the protein CASSYSGRQGRTGELFF.

V gene TRBV10-3 combines with J gene TRBJ2-7, with 9 bases lining up with TRBD1. The V gene's germline CDR1 is ENHRY and CDR2 SYGVKD. This CDR3 comprises 13 residues. The CDR3 spells CAISPGTGYEQCV. Written as DNA, the CDR3 is TGTGCCATCAGTCCCGGGACAGGGTACGAGCAGTGCGTC.

The chain has TRBV27 and TRBJ2-1; TRBD1 aligns across 10 bases. The CDR3 runs to 12 residues. V lost 0 bases to trimming and J lost 14 bases; unmatched junction nucleotides: 1. Per germline, CDR1 MNHEY and CDR2 SMNVEV (reference sequence). The CDR3 is CASSLSGTGEFF. The CDR3 bases are TGTGCCAGCAGTTTATCCGGGACAGGGGAGTTCTTC.

The chain joins TRBV9 to TRBJ2-3; possible D gene TRBD2, 5 bases. V lost 0 bases to trimming and J lost 2 bases, with 16 bases between them. Per the germline V gene, CDR1 is SGDLS and CDR2 is YYNGEE. The CDR3 is 17 amino acids. CDR3 region: CASSVGMGAPFTDTQYF. The CDR3 DNA reads as TGTGCCAGCAGCGTAGGTATGGGAGCGCCCTTCACAGATACGCAGTATTTT.

The chain links TRBV6-5 to TRBJ1-1; no clear D. Germline-derived CDR1 and CDR2 are MNHEY and SVGAGI. The CDR3 is 14 residues long. Trimming pared 2 bases from V and 0 bases from J, leaving 7 bases between. As DNA, the CDR3 is TGTGCCAGCAGTTACGGGAGAATGAACACTGAAGCTTTCTTT. Translated: CASSYGRMNTEAFF.